This entry features one TCR beta chain sequence. Its antigen is still unknown. The sample originates from a study of T cells in Graves' hyperthyroidism and ophthalmopathy. Findings and limits, study-wide: A model of 13 V-J pairs discriminated ophthalmopathy from stable hyperthyroidism.

Amplification yielded TCR beta CDR3 regions, with RNA transcripts as the source. HTBI primers drove first-round RT-PCR of the TCR CDR3. TCRdb re-analysed the multiplex PCR reads in MiXCR, keeping a single row per CDR3 protein. The repertoire has roughly 740,000 distinct CDR3 sequences, around 17% of them found once; the top ten carry approximately 8.4%. Germline V lookup: CDR1 SNHLY, CDR2 FYNNEI. This CDR3 comprises 12 residues. V was shortened by 3 bases and J by 8 bases, with 10 bases between the two germline ends. The J gene is TRBJ1-1, the V gene TRBV2, with D tentatively TRBD1 (5 bases). The clonotype comes from a man aged 18 to 30 with Graves' hyperthyroidism. What was sequenced was blood. The CDR3 DNA sequence: TGTGCCAGCAGTGAGGGGAGACAGGAAGCTTTCTTT. Translation gives CASSEGRQEAFF. The variable domain in full, completed from reference TRBV2 and TRBJ1-1, reads EPEVTQTPSHQVTQMGQEVILRCVPISNHLYFYWYRQILGQKVEFLVSFYNNEISEKSEIFDDQFSVERPDGSNFTLKIRSTKLEDSAMYFCASSEGRQEAFFGQGTRLTVV.